Listed here is a single T cell receptor (beta chain). Its antigen is unidentified. These data originate in a study of blood T cells in healthy people across ages. Findings and limits, study-wide: Aged donors had fewer naive CD4+ cells and lower diversity than long-lived donors.

Trimming stripped 3 bases from V and 2 bases from J, with 10 bases between. The germline V gene has CDR1 ENHRY and CDR2 SYGVKD. This CDR3 has 14 amino acids. Extraction yielded at least 6 micrograms of total RNA per sample. A sample-barcoded 5' primer and a J-beta primer mix were used in a second PCR of roughly 6 to 11 cycles. Each cDNA molecule was tagged by a template-switch adaptor with 12 random nucleotides. TCRdb recomputed calls from the 5' RACE reads with MiXCR, one row per CDR3 protein. The data hold some 1,800,000 distinct CDR3 sequences, with approximately 40% observed a single time. This TCR came from a human donor in good health. The source material was blood. The chain recombines TRBV10-3 with TRBJ1-1, with D unresolved. CDR3 residues: CAISEMGSNTEAFF. CDR3 nucleotides: TGTGCCATCAGTGAAATGGGCAGCAACACTGAAGCTTTCTTT.